A selection of T cell receptor beta chains follows, all from one sample in a study of identical twins. MiXCR was run by TCRdb on the 5' RACE reads, yielding one entry per CDR3 protein. The sample lists fewer than 350,000 distinct CDR3 sequences, 8% to 9% seen once, with 2.1% in the top ten. These same records also appear under a second study, on yellow fever vaccine responses in identical twins.

Input material: memory (CD45RO+) T cells sorted from blood. The receptors were gathered from a woman aged 18-29 years in good health. CDR3s include the opening cysteine and the closing phenylalanine or tryptophan. The order of the fields is clone size, J gene, V gene, D gene, CDR3 DNA, CDR3 protein. D genes are given only for firm matches. Size tells how often a clone was seen (once, few, many) or the class of an expanded clone, and some rows leave it out.

>few|TRBJ1-5|TRBV5-6|NA
TGTGCCAGCAGCTTGGTTGGAGGAAATAGCAATCAGCCCCAGCATTTT
CASSLVGGNSNQPQHF
>few|TRBJ2-1|TRBV15|NA
TGTGCCACCAGCAGAGTGGCCCCAGGGGCGGATGAGCAGTTCTTC
CATSRVAPGADEQFF
>few|TRBJ1-1|TRBV5-1|NA
TGCGCCAGCAGAATACAGGGAGAGGGCACTGAAGCTTTCTTT
CASRIQGEGTEAFF
>many|TRBJ2-4|TRBV7-2|NA
TGTGCCAGCAGCCCGAGCGGAGTGTCAAACATTCAGTACTTC
CASSPSGVSNIQYF
>NA|TRBJ2-5|TRBV7-2|NA
TGTGCCAGCAGCCCAAGGCCGGGGGTCCAAGAGACCCAGTACTTC
CASSPRPGVQETQYF
>NA|TRBJ2-1|TRBV19|NA
TGTGCCAGTAGTGCTTCGGGACCTATCTACAATGAGCAGTTCTTC
CASSASGPIYNEQFF
>many|TRBJ2-3|TRBV6-1|NA
TGTGCCAGCAGAGTGGACTTCACCCGGGGCACAGATACGCAGTATTTT
CASRVDFTRGTDTQYF
>NA|TRBJ2-1|TRBV19|NA
TGTGCCAGTAGTGCCGGGACCACGAGGCGAAATGAGCAGTTCTTC
CASSAGTTRRNEQFF
>few|TRBJ2-3|TRBV15|NA
TGTGCCACCAGCAGAGTTTCAGGGGAAGTAAATACGCAGTATTTT
CATSRVSGEVNTQYF
>NA|TRBJ1-4|TRBV10-3|NA
TGTGCCATCAGTGTCTCGACTAATGAAAAACTGTTTTTT
CAISVSTNEKLFF
>few|TRBJ1-2|TRBV20-1|TRBD1
TGCAGTGCTAGGAGGACAGGGGCATGGAATGGCTACACCTTC
CSARRTGAWNGYTF
>few|TRBJ1-1|TRBV6-6|NA
TGTGCCAGCGGGGGGGTCAATGAAGCTTTCTTT
CASGGVNEAFF
>NA|TRBJ2-3|TRBV4-1|TRBD2
TGCGCCAGCAGCCAAGGGGCTAGCGGGGATACGCAGTATTTT
CASSQGASGDTQYF
>NA|TRBJ2-3|TRBV5-6|NA
TGTGCCAGCAGCTTGCCCGTGGCGAGCCCTAGCACAGATACGCAGTATTTT
CASSLPVASPSTDTQYF
>NA|TRBJ2-1|TRBV6-1|TRBD2
TGTGCCAGCAGAAAGACCGGGACTATAAACAATGAGCAGTTCTTC
CASRKTGTINNEQFF
>few|TRBJ2-1|TRBV14|TRBD2
TGTGCCAGCAGCCATCGAACTAGCGGGAGTGCCGAGTTCTTC
CASSHRTSGSAEFF
>many|TRBJ1-5|TRBV5-5|NA
TGTGCCAGCAGGAGGGAGCCGGGAGGAAGCAATCAGCCCCAGCATTTT
CASRREPGGSNQPQHF
>few|TRBJ1-5|TRBV20-1|TRBD1
TGCAGTGCTAGAACCCCGACAGGGGCCAATCAGCCCCAGCATTTT
CSARTPTGANQPQHF
>few|TRBJ2-1|TRBV5-1|NA
TGCGCCAGCAGCCCCCAGGTCGGGTCCTACAATGAGCAGTTCTTC
CASSPQVGSYNEQFF
>NA|TRBJ2-3|TRBV11-2|NA
TGTTCCAGCAGCTTGGGGGGGGGCCGCGCAGATACGCAGTATTTT
CSSSLGGGRADTQYF
>few|TRBJ1-3|TRBV3-1|NA
TGTGCCAGCAGCCATCCGACTGCACCCTCTGGAAACACCATATATTTT
CASSHPTAPSGNTIYF
>NA|TRBJ2-3|TRBV15|NA
TGTGCCACCAGCAGGGGGGACGTCCGTAGCACAGATACGCAGTATTTT
CATSRGDVRSTDTQYF
>NA|TRBJ2-2|TRBV6-4|NA
TGTGCCAGTCAGACGGGCCCCAACACCGGGGAGCTGTTTTTT
CASQTGPNTGELFF
>many|TRBJ1-2|TRBV29-1|TRBD1
TGCAGCGTTGTAGGACAGGGACAGGACTATGGCTACACCTTC
CSVVGQGQDYGYTF
>NA|TRBJ2-1|TRBV5-1|TRBD2
TGCGCCAGCGGGTATGGGACTAGCAATAACAATGAGCAGTTCTTC
CASGYGTSNNNEQFF
>NA|TRBJ2-2|TRBV5-1|TRBD2
TGCGCCAGCAGCGCGGGACTAGCGGGAGGGATCACCGGGGAGCTGTTTTTT
CASSAGLAGGITGELFF
>NA|TRBJ2-2|TRBV9|TRBD2
TGTGCCAGCAGCCCGATGCCTAGCGGGGGCACCGGGGAGCTGTTTTTT
CASSPMPSGGTGELFF
>few|TRBJ1-4|TRBV10-1|NA
TGCGCCAGCAGTGAGGCGGATTCTAATGAAAAACTGTTTTTT
CASSEADSNEKLFF
>many|TRBJ2-3|TRBV5-6|NA
TGTGCCAGCAGCTTATCGACAGCCACAGATACGCAGTATTTT
CASSLSTATDTQYF
>few|TRBJ1-4|TRBV20-1|TRBD1
TGCAGTGCTAGACGGGGGACAGCAACTAATGAAAAACTGTTTTTT
CSARRGTATNEKLFF
>few|TRBJ1-5|TRBV19|TRBD1
TGTGCCAGTAGTCCCGGACAGGGGCGACACTCACAGGGCAATCAGCCCCAGCATTTT
CASSPGQGRHSQGNQPQHF
>NA|TRBJ2-7|TRBV3-1|NA
TGTGCCAGCAGCCCCGGGATCCGCGAGCAGTACTTC
CASSPGIREQYF
>NA|TRBJ2-5|TRBV4-2|TRBD2
TGTGCCAGCAGCCAAGAGACTAGCGGGGGGGCAGAGACCCAGTACTTC
CASSQETSGGAETQYF
>NA|TRBJ1-1|TRBV7-2|NA
TGTGCCAGCAGCTTATCCAGGACCAACACTGAAGCTTTCTTT
CASSLSRTNTEAFF
>many|TRBJ1-2|TRBV15|TRBD1
TGTGCCACCAGCAGAGCTCCAGGGGGAGACTATGGCTACACCTTC
CATSRAPGGDYGYTF
>many|TRBJ2-7|TRBV19|TRBD1
TGTGCCAGTAGTACCGGGACAGGGTCCCACGAGCAGTACTTC
CASSTGTGSHEQYF
>few|TRBJ1-3|TRBV20-1|NA
TGCAGTGCTAGAGAGGAAAACACCATATATTTT
CSAREENTIYF
>many|TRBJ2-1|TRBV12-3/TRBV12-4|NA
TGTGCCAGCACCACGGGAGGGGGCCCTTATGAGCAGTTCTTC
CASTTGGGPYEQFF
>NA|TRBJ2-1|TRBV20-1|TRBD2
TGCTGTGCTAGAGGTCAGACTAGCGGGATGAGCAATGAGCAGTTCTTC
CCARGQTSGMSNEQFF
>NA|TRBJ1-4|TRBV5-1|NA
TGCGCCAGCAGCTTGACAAACTCGGGTGAAAAACTGTTTTTT
CASSLTNSGEKLFF
>NA|TRBJ2-3|TRBV5-4|TRBD2
TGTGCCAGCAGCACCGGACTAGCGAGGTTTACAGATACGCAGTATTTT
CASSTGLARFTDTQYF